These T cell receptor beta chains were read from a single sample in a study of OX40 agonist ivuxolimab in advanced cancers. Only in-frame clones appear in the TCRdb table, and some are missing; sequencing was by immunoSEQ multiplex PCR. The data show 65,000 to 80,000 clones, about four fifths seen once. Sequenced here: CD4+ or CD8+ T cells sorted from blood, sampled in a trial of the OX40 agonist ivuxolimab. These receptors were taken from an adult with an advanced solid tumor such as melanoma, head and neck, liver or kidney cancer. Each CDR3 is given with its conserved first and last residue. The D gene is left open where the match is weak.

D gene | J gene | V gene | CDR3 DNA | CDR3 protein
- | TRBJ2-7 | TRBV14 | TGTGCCAGCAGCCCCCTGGACCCGTCCTACGAGCAGTACTTC | CASSPLDPSYEQYF
- | TRBJ1-1 | TRBV6-1 | TGTGCCAGCAGTGTGACTCCAGTCATGAACACTGAAGCTTTCTTT | CASSVTPVMNTEAFF
- | TRBJ1-5 | TRBV9 | TGTGCCAGCAGCCCCACAGACCTGGTTCAGCCCCAGCATTTT | CASSPTDLVQPQHF
- | TRBJ1-2 | TRBV30 | TGTGCCTGGACTGTGACTGCCGGGACACAACCTAACTATGGCTACACCTTC | CAWTVTAGTQPNYGYTF
- | TRBJ2-1 | TRBV15 | TGTGCCACCACCCAGAGAGGCGGGAAGGGGACACCAAGTGAGCAGTTCTTC | CATTQRGGKGTPSEQFF
TRBD2 | TRBJ2-1 | TRBV19 | TGTGCCAGTAGTATAGGGAGCGGGACCTCCTACAATGAGCAGTTCTTC | CASSIGSGTSYNEQFF
- | TRBJ1-4 | TRBV2 | TGTGCCAGCACACAAACTAATGAAAAACTGTTTTTT | CASTQTNEKLFF
- | TRBJ2-4 | TRBV15 | TGTGCCACCAGCAGAGCATGGGGCCAACTCTCCAAAAACATTCAGTACTTC | CATSRAWGQLSKNIQYF
- | TRBJ2-7 | TRBV4-2 | TGTGCCAGCAGCCAAGATCGAGCGAGATACGGGGGCGAGCAGTACTTC | CASSQDRARYGGEQYF
- | TRBJ2-5 | TRBV18 | TGTGCCAGCTCGCCCAGCTGGGGGGAGACCCAGTACTTC | CASSPSWGETQYF
- | TRBJ1-1 | TRBV27 | TGTGCCAGCAGTCGGGGACGCATGAACACTGAAGCTTTCTTT | CASSRGRMNTEAFF
TRBD1 | TRBJ2-7 | TRBV27 | TGTGCCAGCAGTTTAACAGGGGGCGTTTCCTACGAGCAGTACTTC | CASSLTGGVSYEQYF